The TCR beta chain described here comes from a study of T cell clones after liver transplantation. Turning to the study itself: Liver transplant recipients had immunosuppression withdrawal attempted within 2 years. Samples came pre-transplant, pre-randomization before withdrawal, and post-randomization after withdrawal ended.

V gave up 4 bases and J gave up 2 bases, with 14 bases separating them. CDR1 MNHNY and CDR2 SVGAGI come from the germline V gene (reference sequence). This CDR3 contains 16 residues. Libraries were prepared by immunoSEQ multiplex PCR; TCRdb keeps only in-frame clonotypes and omits some of them. Among about 70,000 clones listed, approximately 80% were seen once. A note on this clone: The antigen is unknown.

Study-level points and caveats: Graft donor-reactive T cells may have migrated into the graft rather than being deleted. Circulating graft-donor-reactive CD4 TCRbeta sequences fell significantly post-transplant in most of the 8 subjects.

This TCR derives from a human patient who received a liver transplant. Some T cells here may be from the graft donor. The chain recombines TRBV6-6 with TRBJ1-4; D ambiguous. Specimen: CD4+ T cells from blood, collected 12 months after liver transplant. For the CDR3, the DNA is TGTGCCAGCAGTTTTGGGCGGACGGGGACTAATGAAAAACTGTTTTTT. This gives the protein CASSFGRTGTNEKLFF.